These 9 T cell receptor beta chains were sequenced from one sample in a study of CD8 T cells in Susac syndrome. The RNA, about 0.5 to 1 ug, was put through reverse transcription using random hexamers. MiXCR was run by TCRdb on the immunoSEQ multiplex PCR reads, yielding one entry per CDR3 protein. This table has around 280,000 distinct CDR3 sequences, around 84% appearing once. What was sequenced was CD8+ T cells from PBMCs. The receptors were sampled from a human donor with multiple sclerosis.

The J gene is TRBJ2-1, the V gene TRBV29-1; the D is unclear. V was cut by 4 bases and J by 6 bases, with 16 bases left in between. The germline CDR1 and CDR2 sequences are SQVTM and ANQGSEA. The CDR3 totals 14 residues. CDR3: CSVGLSTWVNEQFF. DNA of the CDR3: TGCAGCGTTGGGTTAAGTACGTGGGTCAATGAGCAGTTCTTC.

This clonotype was recorded only once. The DNA for the CDR3 is TGCAGCGTTGCGGGGACAGATTTCTATGGCTACACCTTC. It specifies CSVAGTDFYGYTF. The chain recombines TRBV29-1 with TRBJ1-2, with TRBD1 identical over 7 bases. CDR1 is SQVTM and CDR2 is ANQGSEA in the germline V gene. V shed 4 bases and J 4 bases; nucleotides not matched to a gene: 6. This CDR3 has 13 residues.

V is TRBV12-3 or TRBV12-4 and J is TRBJ2-5; no firm D call. Between the trimmed V and J ends, which lost 6 bases and 0 bases, there was a span of 14 bases. This CDR3 spans 15 amino acids. CDR3 nucleotide sequence: TGTGCCAGCAGCGGACCGAGCCTTGACCAAGAGACCCAGTACTTC. Its protein product is CASSGPSLDQETQYF.

This clonotype was counted a few times. The V and J genes are TRBV10-3 and TRBJ2-3, with 8 positions matching TRBD2. The CDR3 spans 16 residues. J was trimmed by 5 bases and V by 4 bases; bases with no gene match: 11. CDR1 and CDR2 from the germline V gene are ENHRY and SYGVKD. The CDR3 nucleotides read TGTGCCATCAGTGGCCAAAGCGGGAGTAATAAAGATACGCAGTATTTT. This codes for CAISGQSGSNKDTQYF.

The chain links TRBV9 to TRBJ2-2; D not certain. With 3 bases removed from V and 0 bases from J, the gap between germline ends came to 9 bases. This CDR3 region has 15 residues. CDR1 SGDLS and CDR2 YYNGEE come from the germline V gene. CDR3 nucleotide sequence: TGTGCCAGCAGCGCACGCGGAGCGAACACCGGGGAGCTGTTTTTT. This sequence encodes CASSARGANTGELFF.

CDR3 DNA sequence: TGTGCCAGCAGTTGGGGGGCGAACACCGGGGAGCTGTTTTTT. Its protein is CASSWGANTGELFF. The gene calls are TRBV27 and TRBJ2-2, with a weak D call TRBD2 (6 bases). Trimming shortened V by 4 bases and J by 0 bases, and 6 bases separated the two germline ends. The CDR3 extends over 14 amino acids. In germline, CDR1 is MNHEY, CDR2 SMNVEV (reference sequence).

This clonotype has more than one count but fewer than ten. CDR3 bases: TGTGCCAGCAGCTTAGGACCAGATACGCAGTATTTT. It codes for CASSLGPDTQYF. V usage is TRBV7-2 and J usage is TRBJ2-3, with D unresolved. The CDR3 consists of 12 residues. V lost 1 base and J lost 4, with 3 bases in between. CDR1 is SGHTA and CDR2 is FQGNSA in the germline V gene.

The chain combines TRBV28 with TRBJ2-1; D gene uncertain. Germline V gene lookup returns CDR1 MDHEN and CDR2 SYDVKM. This CDR3 has 14 residues. The V and J ends lost 5 bases and 8 bases respectively, with 16 bases between them. The DNA of the CDR3 is TGTGCCAGCAGTCTTATTCTGGGTTTCGATGAGCAGTTCTTC. Residues: CASSLILGFDEQFF.

The rearrangement uses TRBV6-1 and TRBJ1-1; D unresolved. Trimming removed 1 base from V and 0 bases from J, with 9 bases in between. The CDR3 spans 15 residues. CDR1 MNHNS and CDR2 SASEGT come from the germline V gene. CDR3 amino acids: CASSEGGWLNTEAFF. CDR3 nucleotide sequence: TGTGCCAGCAGTGAAGGTGGGTGGCTGAACACTGAAGCTTTCTTT.